Sequencing of this TCR beta chain was carried out in a study of shared clonotypes between healthy human individuals. Study-wide points: Naive CD4 clonotypes were shared across several donors at 4% to 5%.

Sequenced by immunoSEQ multiplex PCR; TCRdb stores in-frame clones only, minus some. The top ten hold more than 0.9% of the sample, which has approximately 1,500,000 clones, about 96% seen once. A note on this clone: No antigen is known for it.

V lost 3 bases and J 7 bases, leaving 19 bases between the germline ends. This CDR3 is 15 amino acids long. Germline CDR1 is KGHSH and CDR2 is LQKENI. The specimen sequenced was naive CD4+ T cells sorted from blood. Subset given: CD45RA+ positively selected. The chain couples TRBV18 to TRBJ2-7; D may be TRBD2 (6 bases). The sequence derives from a young man in good health. This chain's CDR3 is CASSPAGLSDGEQYF. The CDR3 DNA reads TGTGCCAGCTCACCGGCGGGACTGTCGGATGGAGAGCAGTACTTC.